This entry concerns a single TCR beta chain. The PCR employed 60 Vbeta primers together with 13 Jbeta primers. The table came from immunoSEQ multiplex PCR; TCRdb's copy has only in-frame clones and leaves some out. This table holds 75,000 to 95,000 clones. This entry is derived from a study of cytomegalovirus exposure and HLA in healthy donors. Germline CDR1 is SGHRS and CDR2 is YFSETQ. The CDR3 is 15 residues long. V dropped 0 bases and J dropped 4 bases, with 11 bases sitting between them. The chain combines TRBV5-1 with TRBJ1-5; D perhaps matches TRBD1 (6 bases). Input material: PBMCs. The sequence came from a girl aged 10-17 years in good health and CMV-seropositive. The CDR3 reads CASSLEGQLNQPQHF. Here the CDR3 DNA reads TGCGCCAGCAGCTTGGAGGGACAATTAAATCAGCCCCAGCATTTT.